The present T cell receptor (beta chain) was sequenced within a study of PD-1 blockade in classical Hodgkin lymphoma. No patient escaped relapse after autologous stem cell transplantation, and brentuximab vedotin exposure varied. From thawed PBMCs, CD4+ T cells were purified using magnetic negative selection. The CDR3 length is 11 residues. The V end lost 7 bases, the J end lost 2 bases, and 5 bases lay between the germline ends. This table comes from immunoSEQ multiplex PCR, and its TCRdb copy is limited to in-frame clones, with some not included. In the table there are roughly 31,000 clones, over 75% of which are singletons.

The receptor comes from a human donor with classical Hodgkin lymphoma. The genes are TRBV23-1 and TRBJ1-2, with D possibly matching TRBD1 (5 bases). TRBV23-1 is known as an ORF, though its function is uncertain. This specimen consisted of CD4+ T cells from blood, obtained at baseline. CDR3 protein: CASKGNYGYTF. CDR3 sequence (DNA): TGCGCCAGCAAGGGGAACTATGGCTACACCTTC.